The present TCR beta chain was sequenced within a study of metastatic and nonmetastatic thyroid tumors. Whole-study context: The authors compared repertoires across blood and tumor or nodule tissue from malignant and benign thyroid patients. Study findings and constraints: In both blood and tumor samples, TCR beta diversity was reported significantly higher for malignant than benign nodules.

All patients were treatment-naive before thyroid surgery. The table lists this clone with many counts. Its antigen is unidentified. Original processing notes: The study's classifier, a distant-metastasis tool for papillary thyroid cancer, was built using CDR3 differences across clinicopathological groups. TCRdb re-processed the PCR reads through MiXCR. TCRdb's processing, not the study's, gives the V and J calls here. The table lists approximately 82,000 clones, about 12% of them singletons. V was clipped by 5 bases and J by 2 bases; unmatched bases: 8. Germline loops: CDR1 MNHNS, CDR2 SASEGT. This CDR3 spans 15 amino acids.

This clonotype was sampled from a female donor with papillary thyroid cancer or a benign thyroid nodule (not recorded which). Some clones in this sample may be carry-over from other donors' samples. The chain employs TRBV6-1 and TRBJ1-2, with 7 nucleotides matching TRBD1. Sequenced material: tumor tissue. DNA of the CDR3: TGTGCCAGCAGTTCCCCGGACAGGACGAACTATGGCTACACCTTC. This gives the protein CASSSPDRTNYGYTF.